A single sample is the source of the 12 T cell receptor beta chains below, sequenced in a study of blood T cell repertoires in COVID-19. Data came from immunoSEQ multiplex PCR; TCRdb stores just in-frame clones and leaves some out. Here the sample spans approximately 300,000 clones, 85% being singletons. The sequencing sample was made of PBMCs or T cells enriched from blood (not recorded which). The receptors shown here come from a woman aged 30 to 39 who had been exposed to COVID-19.

The chain has TRBV7-6 and TRBJ2-2; D is unresolved. Germline V gene lookup returns CDR1 SGHVS and CDR2 FNYEAQ. The CDR3 has 16 amino acids. V dropped 5 bases and J dropped 4 bases, with 17 bases sitting between them. The CDR3 protein is CASSLRSQVGTGELFF. In DNA form, the CDR3 reads TGTGCCAGCAGCCTCAGGTCCCAAGTGGGCACCGGGGAGCTGTTTTTT.

This clone was picked up one time. The gene calls are TRBV4-2 and TRBJ1-3; D is unclear. There are 15 residues in the CDR3. Germline CDR1 is LGHNA and CDR2 is YNFKEQ. Trimming shortened V by 4 bases and J by 3 bases, and 13 bases separated the two germline ends. The CDR3 sequence is CASSLGLGLGNTIYF. CDR3 DNA sequence: TGTGCCAGCAGCCTCGGACTCGGCCTTGGAAACACCATATATTTT.

The J gene is TRBJ1-1, the V gene TRBV2, with D perhaps matching TRBD1 (5 bases). Germline-derived CDR1 and CDR2 are SNHLY and FYNNEI. The V end lost 6 bases, the J end lost 6 bases, and 14 bases lay between the germline ends. The CDR3 loop spans 13 amino acids. This CDR3 reads CASRDSVKAEAFF. Written as DNA, the CDR3 is TGTGCCAGCAGAGACAGCGTCAAAGCTGAAGCTTTCTTT.

This clone was found a few times. The chain recombines TRBV5-8 with TRBJ2-3, with 9 bases lining up with TRBD1. This CDR3 spans 16 amino acids. Germline loops: CDR1 SGHTS, CDR2 YDEGEE. V gave up 6 bases and J gave up 3 bases; unmatched junction bases: 11. The CDR3 region is CASTSGTGYSTDTQYF. The DNA of the CDR3 is TGTGCCAGCACCTCAGGGACAGGGTATTCGACAGATACGCAGTATTTT.

This clone was observed a few times. The chain couples TRBV2 to TRBJ1-2, with D maybe TRBD1 (5 bases). In germline, CDR1 is SNHLY, CDR2 FYNNEI. With 6 bases removed from V and 0 bases from J, the gap between germline ends came to 11 bases. The CDR3 has 14 amino acids. CDR3 nucleotides: TGTGCCAGCAGGGGGACTGCAACTAACTATGGCTACACCTTC. Its translation: CASRGTATNYGYTF. Using reference TRBV2 and TRBJ1-2 for the parts outside the CDR3, the full variable domain is EPEVTQTPSHQVTQMGQEVILRCVPISNHLYFYWYRQILGQKVEFLVSFYNNEISEKSEIFDDQFSVERPDGSNFTLKIRSTKLEDSAMYFCASRGTATNYGYTFGSGTRLTVV.

The table lists this clone with a few counts. V gene TRBV5-1 combines with J gene TRBJ2-6, with 7 bases fitting TRBD1. V was pared by 1 base and J by 2 bases, with 3 bases of the junction left unmatched. This CDR3 comprises 16 residues. Germline V CDR1 and CDR2: SGHRS, YFSETQ. CDR3 nucleotide sequence: TGCGCCAGCAGCTTGACAGGGGCCGCTGGGGCCAACGTCCTGACTTTC. As protein: CASSLTGAAGANVLTF.

CDR3 in DNA: TGTGCCAGCAGTTTCCCAGCCCTCGCCAACAGTGCAACTAATGAAAAACTGTTTTTT. Protein product: CASSFPALANSATNEKLFF. The rearrangement joins TRBV6-2 or TRBV6-3 to TRBJ1-4, with unresolved D. The CDR3 extends over 19 amino acids. The germline V and J ends were trimmed by 4 bases and 0 bases, with 21 bases remaining between them. Germline V gives CDR1 MNHEY, CDR2 SVGEGT.

This sequence joins TRBV9 and TRBJ1-1, with 8 positions matching TRBD1. J gave up 6 bases and V 7 bases, and 11 bases lay outside the gene matches. CDR3 length: 14 amino acids. Germline V gene sequence: CDR1 SGDLS, CDR2 YYNGEE. CDR3 in amino acids: CASFRTRGLAEAFF. The CDR3 region has the DNA TGTGCCAGCTTCCGAACCAGGGGGCTCGCTGAAGCTTTCTTT. Filled out from reference TRBV9 and TRBJ1-1, the complete variable domain reads DSGVTQTPKHLITATGQRVTLRCSPRSGDLSVYWYQQSLDQGLQFLIQYYNGEERAKGNILERFSAQQFPDLHSELNLSSLELGDSALYFCASFRTRGLAEAFFGQGTRLTVV.

The chain links TRBV19 to TRBJ1-5, with 8 positions matching TRBD1. The trim removed 2 bases at V and 6 bases at J, leaving 9 bases unmatched. In germline, CDR1 is LNHDA, CDR2 SQIVND (reference sequence). This CDR3 is built from 16 residues. Here the CDR3 reads CASSILSQGARQPQHF. CDR3 coding DNA: TGTGCCAGTAGTATATTGAGTCAGGGGGCCCGTCAGCCCCAGCATTTT.

The chain joins TRBV19 to TRBJ2-1; 12 nucleotides match TRBD2. This CDR3 has 18 amino acids. Germline V gives CDR1 LNHDA, CDR2 SQIVND (reference sequence). Trimming cost V 2 bases and J 1 base; bases outside gene matches: 6. The CDR3, as DNA: TGTGCCAGTAGTATACGGCTAGCGGGAGGGCTTTCCTACAATGAGCAGTTCTTC. Translation gives CASSIRLAGGLSYNEQFF. Looking up the rest from reference TRBV19 and TRBJ2-1 gives the full variable domain: DGGITQSPKYLFRKEGQNVTLSCEQNLNHDAMYWYRQDPGQGLRLIYYSQIVNDFQKGDIAEGYSVSREKKESFPLTVTSAQKNPTAFYLCASSIRLAGGLSYNEQFFGPGTRLTVL.

The rearrangement joins TRBV28 to TRBJ1-2, with 9 nucleotides matching TRBD1. The germline CDR1 and CDR2 sequences are MDHEN and SYDVKM. V trimming: 6 bases; J trimming: 2 bases; junction bases outside the gene matches: 4. The CDR3 runs to 14 residues. The CDR3 DNA reads as TGTGCCAGCAGGTCCGGACAGGGGAACTATGGCTACACCTTC. This codes for CASRSGQGNYGYTF.

This chain joins TRBV7-9 and TRBJ2-7; 11 nucleotides agree with TRBD2. Germline V CDR1 and CDR2: SEHNR, FQNEAQ (reference sequence). The CDR3 is made up of 16 amino acids. V lost 5 bases to trimming and J lost 3 bases; unmatched junction nucleotides: 9. Here the CDR3 DNA reads TGTGCCAGCAGCGCCAAACTAGCGGGAGAAGTCTACGAGCAGTACTTC. This codes for CASSAKLAGEVYEQYF.